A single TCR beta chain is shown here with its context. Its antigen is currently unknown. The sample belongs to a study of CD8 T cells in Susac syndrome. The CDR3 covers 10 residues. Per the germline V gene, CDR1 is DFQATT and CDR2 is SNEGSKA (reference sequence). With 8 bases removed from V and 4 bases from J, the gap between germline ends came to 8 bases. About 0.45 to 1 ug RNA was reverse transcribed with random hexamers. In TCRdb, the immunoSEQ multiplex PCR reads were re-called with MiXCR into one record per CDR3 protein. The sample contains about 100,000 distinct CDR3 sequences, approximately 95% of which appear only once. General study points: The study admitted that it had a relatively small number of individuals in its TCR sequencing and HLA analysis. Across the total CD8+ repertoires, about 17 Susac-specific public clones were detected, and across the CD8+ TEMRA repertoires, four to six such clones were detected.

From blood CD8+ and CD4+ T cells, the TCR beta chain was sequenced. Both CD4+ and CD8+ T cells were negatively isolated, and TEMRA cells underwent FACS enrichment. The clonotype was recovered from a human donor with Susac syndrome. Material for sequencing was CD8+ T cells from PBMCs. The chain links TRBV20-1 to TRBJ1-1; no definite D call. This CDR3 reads CSQWSTEAFF. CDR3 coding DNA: TGCAGTCAGTGGAGCACTGAAGCTTTCTTT.